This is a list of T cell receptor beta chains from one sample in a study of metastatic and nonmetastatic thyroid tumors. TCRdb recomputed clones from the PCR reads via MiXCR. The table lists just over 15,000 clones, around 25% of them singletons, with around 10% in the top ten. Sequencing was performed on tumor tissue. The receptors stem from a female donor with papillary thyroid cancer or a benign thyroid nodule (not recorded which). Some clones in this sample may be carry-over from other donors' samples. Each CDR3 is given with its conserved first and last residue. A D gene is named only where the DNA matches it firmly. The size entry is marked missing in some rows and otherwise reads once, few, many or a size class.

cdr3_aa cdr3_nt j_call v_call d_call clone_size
CASSLDRGGNEQFF TGTGCCAGCAGCTTGGACAGGGGTGGCAATGAGCAGTTCTTC TRBJ2-1 TRBV7-2 TRBD1 once
CASSHRDTQNIQYF TGCGCCAGCAGCCACCGGGACACACAAAACATTCAGTACTTC TRBJ2-4 TRBV4-1 NA NA
CASSPRGEGHNEQFF TGTGCCAGCAGCCCTCGGGGGGAGGGACACAATGAGCAGTTCTTC TRBJ2-1 TRBV16 TRBD2 many
CASSIRAHRVDTQYF TGTGCCAGTAGTATCAGGGCACACAGGGTAGATACCCAGTACTTC TRBJ2-5 TRBV19 NA once
CASSLAWTGCTDTQYF TGTGCCAGCAGTTTAGCCTGGACAGGGTGCACAGATACGCAGTATTTT TRBJ2-3 TRBV28 TRBD1 NA
CASSEGSVSTYEQYF TGTGCCAGCAGTGAAGGTTCCGTATCTACCTACGAGCAGTACTTC TRBJ2-7 TRBV6-1 NA medium-sized
CASSPGTSSHLAKNIQYF TGTGCCAGCAGTCCCGGGACTAGCTCCCACCTAGCCAAAAACATTCAGTACTTC TRBJ2-4 TRBV27 TRBD2 many
CASTGYSGNTIYF TGTGCCAGCACCGGATACTCTGGAAACACCATATATTTT TRBJ1-3 TRBV2 NA many
CASSFIQGTWELFF TGTGCCAGCAGCTTCATACAGGGAACCTGGGAGCTGTTTTTT TRBJ2-2 TRBV11-3 NA NA
CASSVAAGVAFF TGTGCCAGCAGCGTAGCTGCAGGGGTGGCTTTCTTT TRBJ1-1 TRBV9 NA many
CASSPPLVETQYF TGTGCCAGCAGCCCCCCGCTGGTGGAGACCCAGTACTTC TRBJ2-5 TRBV7-9 NA NA
CASSPSNNQPQHF TGTGCCAGCAGTCCGAGCAACAATCAGCCCCAGCATTTT TRBJ1-5 TRBV27 NA many
CAWQGPSSGNTIYF TGTGCCTGGCAGGGGCCGAGCTCTGGAAACACCATATATTTT TRBJ1-3 TRBV30 NA NA
CASSFPGRARGYGYTF TGTGCCAGCAGTTTTCCGGGCCGGGCGAGGGGATATGGCTACACCTTC TRBJ1-2 TRBV28 NA few
CASSYQDRTLQETQYF TGTGCCAGCAGTTACCAAGACAGGACCCTACAAGAGACCCAGTACTTC TRBJ2-5 TRBV6-9 NA NA
CSAKVPPGELFF TGCAGTGCCAAGGTCCCCCCCGGGGAGCTGTTTTTT TRBJ2-2 TRBV20-1 NA NA
CAGTSRLAKNIQYF TGTGCCGGGACTAGCAGGTTAGCCAAAAACATTCAGTACTTC TRBJ2-4 TRBV30 TRBD2 many
CSAPPWGSTDTQYF TGCAGTGCCCCCCCTTGGGGGAGCACAGATACGCAGTATTTT TRBJ2-3 TRBV20-1 NA many
CASSLDQLIYEQYF TGTGCCAGCAGCCTAGATCAACTCATTTACGAGCAGTACTTC TRBJ2-7 TRBV11-2 NA medium-sized
CASSLDGGPEIYEQYF TGTGCCAGCAGCTTAGACGGGGGGCCGGAGATCTACGAGCAGTACTTC TRBJ2-7 TRBV11-3 NA NA
CAWSLIGTGNEAFF TGTGCCTGGAGTTTGATCGGGACAGGAAATGAAGCTTTCTTT TRBJ1-1 TRBV30 TRBD1 many
CASSSTGLGANVLTF TGTGCCAGCAGTTCCACAGGGCTTGGGGCCAACGTCCTGACTTTC TRBJ2-6 TRBV6-5 NA NA
CASSQQVALSYEQYF TGTGCCAGCTCACAGCAGGTGGCTCTTTCCTACGAGCAGTACTTC TRBJ2-7 TRBV18 NA once
CASSSELAGGIGDEQFF TGTGCCAGCAGTTCCGAACTAGCGGGAGGAATCGGCGATGAGCAGTTCTTC TRBJ2-1 TRBV28 TRBD2 many
CASSLEGRRTDTQYF TGCGCCAGCAGCTTGGAAGGGAGGAGGACAGATACGCAGTATTTT TRBJ2-3 TRBV5-1 NA many
CSALSRDTQYF TGCAGTGCTCTAAGTAGAGATACGCAGTATTTT TRBJ2-3 TRBV20-1 NA NA
CASSSPGSGDAQYF TGTGCCAGCAGCTCCCCGGGGAGTGGCGACGCTCAGTACTTC TRBJ2-7 TRBV7-9 NA NA
CASRRSGFAGELFF TGTGCCAGCAGACGCAGTGGGTTTGCCGGGGAGCTGTTTTTT TRBJ2-2 TRBV11-2 NA many
CAIRPGLAGHEQFF TGTGCCATCAGGCCGGGACTAGCGGGCCATGAGCAGTTCTTC TRBJ2-1 TRBV10-3 TRBD2 medium-sized
CASSLVDGGELFF TGTGCCAGCAGCTTAGTTGATGGCGGGGAGCTGTTTTTC TRBJ2-2 TRBV7-8 NA NA
CASSPPRAGGLTYNEQFF TGTGCCAGCTCACCACCGAGGGCAGGGGGCTTAACGTACAATGAGCAGTTCTTC TRBJ2-1 TRBV18 TRBD1 many
CASSYGTGGHEQYF TGTGCCAGCAGTTACGGGACAGGGGGCCACGAGCAGTACTTC TRBJ2-7 TRBV28 TRBD1 medium-sized
CSYTSGSLRSITDTQYF TGCAGTTACACTAGCGGGAGTCTTCGGTCTATCACAGATACGCAGTATTTT TRBJ2-3 TRBV20-1 TRBD2 once
CASTVDTNYEQYF TGTGCCAGCACTGTGGATACCAACTACGAGCAGTACTTC TRBJ2-7 TRBV5-6 NA many
CASSPGPSAEERVF TGTGCCAGCAGTCCCGGCCCCTCCGCGGAGGAGCGGGTCTTC TRBJ2-1 TRBV12-3/TRBV12-4 NA NA
CSAPLAGGPGEQFF TGCAGTGCTCCCCTAGCGGGAGGGCCCGGTGAGCAGTTCTTC TRBJ2-1 TRBV20-1 TRBD2 NA
CASSPAGTGVGYGYTF TGCGCCAGCAGCCCCGCCGGGACAGGGGTAGGCTATGGCTACACCTTC TRBJ1-2 TRBV5-1 TRBD1 NA
CASSLRRNTEAFF TGTGCCAGCAGTTTAAGGCGGAACACTGAAGCTTTCTTT TRBJ1-1 TRBV12-3/TRBV12-4 NA few
CSATNGTSGSSYEQYF TGCAGTGCTACCAACGGGACTAGCGGGAGCTCCTACGAGCAGTACTTC TRBJ2-7 TRBV20-1 TRBD2 NA
CASSLEGGRVTEAFF TGTGCCAGCAGTTTGGAGGGAGGGAGGGTCACTGAAGCTTTCTTT TRBJ1-1 TRBV27 NA few
CASSISLFPGMGYGYTF TGTGCCAGTAGTATATCGCTTTTTCCAGGGATGGGCTATGGCTACACCTTC TRBJ1-2 TRBV19 NA many
CASSYGTGGGEQYF TGTGCCAGCAGTTACGGGACAGGGGGCGGAGAGCAGTACTTC TRBJ2-7 TRBV28 TRBD1 medium-sized
CASSLGQGRITEAFF TGTGCCAGCAGCTTAGGGCAGGGGAGGATCACTGAAGCTTTCTTT TRBJ1-1 TRBV11-3 NA many
CASSPEYPRESGNTIYF TGTGCCAGCAGTCCCGAATATCCCAGGGAATCTGGAAACACCATATATTTT TRBJ1-3 TRBV27 NA many
CASSLSAGTLDEQYF TGTGCCAGCAGCTTAAGTGCGGGGACCCTCGACGAGCAGTACTTC TRBJ2-7 TRBV11-2 NA NA
CASSSYGTGWAPLHF TGTGCCAGCAGTTCGTATGGGACAGGCTGGGCACCCCTCCACTTT TRBJ1-6 TRBV6-1 TRBD1 few
CASSEWRGDQPQHF TGTGCCAGCAGTGAATGGAGAGGGGATCAGCCCCAGCATTTT TRBJ1-5 TRBV6-1 NA few
CATSRSDTQYF TGTGCCACCAGCAGATCAGATACGCAGTATTTT TRBJ2-3 TRBV15 NA NA
CATSRDAGGSANEQFF TGTGCCACCAGCAGAGACGCGGGTGGTTCGGCGAATGAGCAGTTCTTC TRBJ2-1 TRBV15 NA large